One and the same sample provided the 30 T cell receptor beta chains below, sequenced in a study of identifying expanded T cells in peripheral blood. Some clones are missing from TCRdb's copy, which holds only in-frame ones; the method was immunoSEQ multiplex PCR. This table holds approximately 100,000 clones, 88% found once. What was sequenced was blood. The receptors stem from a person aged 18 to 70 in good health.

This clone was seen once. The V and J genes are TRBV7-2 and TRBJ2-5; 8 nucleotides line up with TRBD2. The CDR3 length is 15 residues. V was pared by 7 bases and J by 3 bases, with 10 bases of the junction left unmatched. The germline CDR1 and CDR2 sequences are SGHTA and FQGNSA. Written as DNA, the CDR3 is TGTGCCAGCACCCGGGGGGGCAGGCAAGAAGAGACCCAGTACTTC. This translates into CASTRGGRQEETQYF.

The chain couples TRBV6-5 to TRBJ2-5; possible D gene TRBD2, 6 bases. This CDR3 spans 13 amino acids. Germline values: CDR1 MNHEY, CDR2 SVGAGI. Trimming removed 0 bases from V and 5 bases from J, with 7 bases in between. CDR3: CASSYSGGETQYF. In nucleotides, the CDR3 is TGTGCCAGCAGTTACTCTGGGGGGGAGACCCAGTACTTC.

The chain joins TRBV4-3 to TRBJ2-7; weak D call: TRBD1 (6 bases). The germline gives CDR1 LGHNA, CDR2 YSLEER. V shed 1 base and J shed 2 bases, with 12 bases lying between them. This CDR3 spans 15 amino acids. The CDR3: CASSQVAGQTYEQYF. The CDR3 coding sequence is TGCGCCAGCAGCCAAGTAGCTGGACAGACCTACGAGCAGTACTTC.

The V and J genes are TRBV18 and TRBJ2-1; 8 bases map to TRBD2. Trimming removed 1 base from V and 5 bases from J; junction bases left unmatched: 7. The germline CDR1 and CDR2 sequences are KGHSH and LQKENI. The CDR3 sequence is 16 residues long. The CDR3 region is CASSPLRGEGDNEQFF. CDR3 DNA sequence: TGTGCCAGCTCACCACTGCGGGGGGAAGGGGACAATGAGCAGTTCTTC.

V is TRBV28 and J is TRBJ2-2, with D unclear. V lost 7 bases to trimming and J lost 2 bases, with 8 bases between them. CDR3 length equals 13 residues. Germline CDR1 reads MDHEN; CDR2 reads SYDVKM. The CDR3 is CASIGSNTGELFF. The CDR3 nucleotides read TGTGCCAGCATAGGCAGTAACACCGGGGAGCTGTTTTTT.

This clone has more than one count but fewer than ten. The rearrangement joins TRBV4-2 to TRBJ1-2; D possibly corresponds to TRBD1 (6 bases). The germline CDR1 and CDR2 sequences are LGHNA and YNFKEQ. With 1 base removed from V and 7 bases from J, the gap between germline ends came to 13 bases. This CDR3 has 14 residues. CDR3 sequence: CASSQGDMTAGYTF. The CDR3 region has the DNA TGTGCCAGCAGCCAAGGGGACATGACCGCTGGCTACACCTTC.

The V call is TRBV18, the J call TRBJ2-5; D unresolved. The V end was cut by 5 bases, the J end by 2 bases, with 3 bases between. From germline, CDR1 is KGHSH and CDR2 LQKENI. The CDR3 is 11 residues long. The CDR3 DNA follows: TGTGCCAGCTCAGAACAAGAGACCCAGTACTTC. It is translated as CASSEQETQYF.

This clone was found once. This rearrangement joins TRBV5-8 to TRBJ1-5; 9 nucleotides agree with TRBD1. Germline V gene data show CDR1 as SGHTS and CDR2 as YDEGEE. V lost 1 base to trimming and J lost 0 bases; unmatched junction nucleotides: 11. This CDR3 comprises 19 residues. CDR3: CASSLNRGHSPYSNQPQHF. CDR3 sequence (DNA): TGTGCCAGCAGCTTGAACAGGGGGCATTCCCCGTATAGCAATCAGCCCCAGCATTTT.

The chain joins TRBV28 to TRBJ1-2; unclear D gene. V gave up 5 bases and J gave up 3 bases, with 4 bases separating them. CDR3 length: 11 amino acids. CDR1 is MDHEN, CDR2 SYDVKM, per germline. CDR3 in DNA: TGTGCCAGCAGTGACCACTATGGCTACACCTTC. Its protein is CASSDHYGYTF.

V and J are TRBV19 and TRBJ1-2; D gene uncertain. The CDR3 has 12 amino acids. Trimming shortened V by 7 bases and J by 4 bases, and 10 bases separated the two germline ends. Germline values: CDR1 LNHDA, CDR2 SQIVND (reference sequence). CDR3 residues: CASKGRVYGYTF. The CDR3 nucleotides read TGTGCCAGTAAAGGCAGAGTCTATGGCTACACCTTC.

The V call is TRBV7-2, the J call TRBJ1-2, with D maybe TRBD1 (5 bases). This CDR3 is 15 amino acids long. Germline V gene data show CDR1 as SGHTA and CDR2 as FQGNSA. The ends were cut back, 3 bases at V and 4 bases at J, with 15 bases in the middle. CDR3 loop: CASSFYRREGYGYTF. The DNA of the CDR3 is TGTGCCAGCAGCTTTTACAGGCGTGAGGGCTATGGCTACACCTTC.

CDR3 coding DNA: TGTGCCAGCAGGTGGACGGTGAACACTGAAGCTTTCTTT. It codes for CASRWTVNTEAFF. The rearrangement uses TRBV6-5 and TRBJ1-1, with D unclear. The V end lost 6 bases, the J end lost 0 bases, and 8 bases lay between the germline ends. This CDR3 contains 13 residues. Germline V gene data show CDR1 as MNHEY and CDR2 as SVGAGI.

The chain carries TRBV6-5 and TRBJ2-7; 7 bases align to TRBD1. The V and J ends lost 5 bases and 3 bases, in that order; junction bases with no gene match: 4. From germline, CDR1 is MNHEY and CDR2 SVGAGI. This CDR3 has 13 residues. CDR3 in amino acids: CASSRGQNYEQYF. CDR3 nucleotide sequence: TGTGCCAGCAGTCGGGGACAGAACTACGAGCAGTACTTC.

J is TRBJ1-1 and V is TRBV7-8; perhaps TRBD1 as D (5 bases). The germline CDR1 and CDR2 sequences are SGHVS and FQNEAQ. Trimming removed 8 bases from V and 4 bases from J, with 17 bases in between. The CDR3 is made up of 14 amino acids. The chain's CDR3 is CASDSTAGGTEAFF. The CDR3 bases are TGTGCCAGCGATTCGACGGCGGGGGGCACTGAAGCTTTCTTT.

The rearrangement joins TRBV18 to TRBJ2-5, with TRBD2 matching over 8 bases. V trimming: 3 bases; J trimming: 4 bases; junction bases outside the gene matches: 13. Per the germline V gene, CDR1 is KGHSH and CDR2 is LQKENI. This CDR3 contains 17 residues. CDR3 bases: TGTGCCAGCTCACCTGGGCTAACGGGAGGGCCCTTAGAGACCCAGTACTTC. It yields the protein CASSPGLTGGPLETQYF. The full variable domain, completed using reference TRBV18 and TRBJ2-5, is NAGVMQNPRHLVRRRGQEARLRCSPMKGHSHVYWYRQLPEEGLKFMVYLQKENIIDESGMPKERFSAEFPKEGPSILRIQQVVRGDSAAYFCASSPGLTGGPLETQYFGPGTRLLVL.

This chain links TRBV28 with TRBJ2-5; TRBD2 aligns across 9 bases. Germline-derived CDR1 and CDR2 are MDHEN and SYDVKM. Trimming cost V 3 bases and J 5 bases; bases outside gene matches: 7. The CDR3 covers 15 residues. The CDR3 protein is CASSFEGGREETQYF. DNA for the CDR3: TGTGCCAGCAGTTTCGAAGGCGGGAGGGAGGAGACCCAGTACTTC.

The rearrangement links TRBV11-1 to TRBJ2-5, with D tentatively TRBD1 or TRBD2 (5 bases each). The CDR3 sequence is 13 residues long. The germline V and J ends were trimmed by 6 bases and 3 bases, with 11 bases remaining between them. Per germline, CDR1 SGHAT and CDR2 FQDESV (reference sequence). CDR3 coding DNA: TGTGCCAGCAGAAAGAGGGACGAAGAGACCCAGTACTTC. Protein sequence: CASRKRDEETQYF.

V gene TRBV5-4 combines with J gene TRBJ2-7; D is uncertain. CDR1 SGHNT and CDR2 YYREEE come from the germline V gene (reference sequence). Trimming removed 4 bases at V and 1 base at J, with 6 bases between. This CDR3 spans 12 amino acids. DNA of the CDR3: TGTGCCAGCAGCCCCCGTTCCTACGAGCAGTACTTC. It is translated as CASSPRSYEQYF.

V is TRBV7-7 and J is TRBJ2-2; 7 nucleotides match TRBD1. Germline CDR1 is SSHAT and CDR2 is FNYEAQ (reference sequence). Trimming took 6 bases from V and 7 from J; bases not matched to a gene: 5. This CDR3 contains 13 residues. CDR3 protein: CASRSTGIGELFF. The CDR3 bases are TGTGCCAGCAGATCGACAGGGATCGGGGAGCTGTTTTTT.

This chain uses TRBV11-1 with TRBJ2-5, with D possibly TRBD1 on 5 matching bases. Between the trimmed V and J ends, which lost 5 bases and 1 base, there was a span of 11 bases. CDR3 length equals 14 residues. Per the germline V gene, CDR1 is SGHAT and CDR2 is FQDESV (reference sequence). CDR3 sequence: CASSMRQTQETQYF. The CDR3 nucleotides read TGTGCCAGCAGCATGCGACAGACCCAAGAGACCCAGTACTTC.

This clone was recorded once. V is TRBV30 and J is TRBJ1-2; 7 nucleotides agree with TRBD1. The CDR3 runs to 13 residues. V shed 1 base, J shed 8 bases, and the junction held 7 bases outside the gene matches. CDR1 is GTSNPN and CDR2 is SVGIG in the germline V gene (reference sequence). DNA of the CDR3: TGTGCCTGGAGTGCGCTACAGGGGAGCGGCTACACCTTC. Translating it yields CAWSALQGSGYTF.

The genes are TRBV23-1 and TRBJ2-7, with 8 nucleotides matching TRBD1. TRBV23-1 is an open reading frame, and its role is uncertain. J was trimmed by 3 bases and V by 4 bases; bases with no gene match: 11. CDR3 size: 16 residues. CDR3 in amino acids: CASSLPTRGHYYEQYF. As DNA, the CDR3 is TGCGCCAGCAGTCTTCCTACCAGGGGGCATTACTACGAGCAGTACTTC.

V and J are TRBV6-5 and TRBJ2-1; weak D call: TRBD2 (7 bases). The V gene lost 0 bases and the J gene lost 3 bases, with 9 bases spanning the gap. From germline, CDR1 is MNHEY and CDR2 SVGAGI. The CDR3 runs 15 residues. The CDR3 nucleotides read TGTGCCAGCAGTTACTCGAGGGGGGGCTACAATGAGCAGTTCTTC. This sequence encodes CASSYSRGGYNEQFF.

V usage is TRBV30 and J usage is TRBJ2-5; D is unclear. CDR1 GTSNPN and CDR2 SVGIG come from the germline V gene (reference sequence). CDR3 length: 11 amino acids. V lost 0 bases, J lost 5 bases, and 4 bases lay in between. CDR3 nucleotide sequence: TGTGCCTGGAGTGTACTTGAGACCCAGTACTTC. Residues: CAWSVLETQYF. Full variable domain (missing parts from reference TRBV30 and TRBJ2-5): SQTIHQWPATLVQPVGSPLSLECTVEGTSNPNLYWYRQAAGRGLQLLFYSVGIGQISSEVPQNLSASRPQDRQFILSSKKLLLSDSGFYLCAWSVLETQYFGPGTRLLVL.

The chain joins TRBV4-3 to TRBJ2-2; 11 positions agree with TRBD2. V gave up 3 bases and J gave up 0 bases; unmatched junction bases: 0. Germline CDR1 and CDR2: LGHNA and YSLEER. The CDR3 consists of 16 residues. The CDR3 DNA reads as TGCGCCAGCAGCCAGGGACTAGCGGCGAACACCGGGGAGCTGTTTTTT. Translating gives CASSQGLAANTGELFF.

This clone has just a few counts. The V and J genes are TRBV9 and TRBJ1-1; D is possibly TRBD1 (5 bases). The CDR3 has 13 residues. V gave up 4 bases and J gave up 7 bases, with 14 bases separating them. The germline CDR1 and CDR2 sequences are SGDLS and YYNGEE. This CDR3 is CASSLGGGYEAFF. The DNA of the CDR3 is TGTGCCAGCAGCCTAGGTGGGGGTTATGAAGCTTTCTTT.

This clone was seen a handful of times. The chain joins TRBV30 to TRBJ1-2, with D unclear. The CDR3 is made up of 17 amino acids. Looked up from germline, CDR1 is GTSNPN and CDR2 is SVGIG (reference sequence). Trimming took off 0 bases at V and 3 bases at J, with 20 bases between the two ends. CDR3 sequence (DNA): TGTGCCTGGAGTGTAGCCATTGGACCGTTTAGGGACTATGGCTACACCTTC. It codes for CAWSVAIGPFRDYGYTF.

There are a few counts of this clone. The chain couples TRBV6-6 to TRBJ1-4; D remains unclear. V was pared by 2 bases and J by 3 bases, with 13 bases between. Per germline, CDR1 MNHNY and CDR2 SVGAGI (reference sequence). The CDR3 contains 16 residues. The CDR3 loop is CASSYGWLPANEKLFF. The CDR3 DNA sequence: TGTGCCAGCAGTTACGGTTGGCTCCCGGCTAATGAAAAACTGTTTTTT.

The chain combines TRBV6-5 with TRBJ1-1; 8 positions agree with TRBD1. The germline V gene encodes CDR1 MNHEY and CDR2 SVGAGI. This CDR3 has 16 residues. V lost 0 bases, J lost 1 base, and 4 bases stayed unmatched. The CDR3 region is CASSYSTDRGNTEAFF. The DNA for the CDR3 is TGTGCCAGCAGTTACTCCACAGACAGGGGGAACACTGAAGCTTTCTTT.

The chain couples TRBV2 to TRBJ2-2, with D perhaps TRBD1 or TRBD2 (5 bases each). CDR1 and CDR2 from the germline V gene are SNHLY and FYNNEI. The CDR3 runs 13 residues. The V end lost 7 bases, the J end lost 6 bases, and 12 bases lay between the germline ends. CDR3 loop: CASTERGSGELFF. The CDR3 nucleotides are TGTGCCAGCACCGAGAGGGGTTCCGGGGAGCTGTTTTTT.